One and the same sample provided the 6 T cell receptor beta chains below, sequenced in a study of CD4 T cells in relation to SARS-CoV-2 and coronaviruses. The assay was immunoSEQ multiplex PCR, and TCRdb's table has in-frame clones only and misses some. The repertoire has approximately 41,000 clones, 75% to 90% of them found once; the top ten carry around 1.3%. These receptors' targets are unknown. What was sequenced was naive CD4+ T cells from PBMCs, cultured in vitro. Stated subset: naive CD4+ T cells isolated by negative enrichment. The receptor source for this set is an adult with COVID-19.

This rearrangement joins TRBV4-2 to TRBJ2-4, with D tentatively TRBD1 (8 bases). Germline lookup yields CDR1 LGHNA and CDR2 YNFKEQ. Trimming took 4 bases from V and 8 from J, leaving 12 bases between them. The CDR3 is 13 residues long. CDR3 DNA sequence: TGTGCCAGCAGCCGGACAGGGAGGGACATTCAGTACTTC. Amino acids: CASSRTGRDIQYF.

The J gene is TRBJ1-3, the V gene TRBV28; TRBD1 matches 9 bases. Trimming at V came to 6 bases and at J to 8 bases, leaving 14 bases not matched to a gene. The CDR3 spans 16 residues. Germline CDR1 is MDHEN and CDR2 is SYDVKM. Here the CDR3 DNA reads TGTGCCAGCAGCTCCATCCGGGACAGGGTGTTGTACACCATATATTTT. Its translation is CASSSIRDRVLYTIYF.

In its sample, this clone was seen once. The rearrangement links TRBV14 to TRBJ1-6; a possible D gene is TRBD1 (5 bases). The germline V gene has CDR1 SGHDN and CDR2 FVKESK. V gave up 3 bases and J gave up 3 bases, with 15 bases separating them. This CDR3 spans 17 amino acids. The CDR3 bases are TGTGCCAGCAGCCAGGATGACAGCACCTTCTATAATTCACCCCTCCACTTT. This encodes CASSQDDSTFYNSPLHF.

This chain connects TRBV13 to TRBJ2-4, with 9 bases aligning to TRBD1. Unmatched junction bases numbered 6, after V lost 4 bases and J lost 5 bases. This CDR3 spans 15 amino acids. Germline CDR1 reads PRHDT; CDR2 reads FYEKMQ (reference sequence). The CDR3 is CASSSTRTGENIQYF. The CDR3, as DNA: TGTGCCAGCAGCTCCACCCGGACAGGGGAAAACATTCAGTACTTC.

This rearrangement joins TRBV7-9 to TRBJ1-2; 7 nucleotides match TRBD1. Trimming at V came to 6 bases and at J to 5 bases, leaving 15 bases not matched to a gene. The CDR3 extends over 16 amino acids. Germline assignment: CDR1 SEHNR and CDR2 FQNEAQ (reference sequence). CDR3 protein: CASSSTGSSDRYGYTF. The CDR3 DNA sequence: TGTGCCAGCAGTTCGACAGGGTCCAGTGACCGATATGGCTACACCTTC.

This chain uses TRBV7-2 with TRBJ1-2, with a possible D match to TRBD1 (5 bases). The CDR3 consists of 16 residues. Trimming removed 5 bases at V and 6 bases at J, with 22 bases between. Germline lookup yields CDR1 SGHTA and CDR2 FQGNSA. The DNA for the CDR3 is TGTGCCAGCAGCATGTTTGGGCCGACGGGGGAGAATGGCTACACCTTC. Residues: CASSMFGPTGENGYTF.